Each of the 32 T cell receptor beta chains below was sequenced from the same sample in a study of post-analysis software for immune sequencing data. Whole-study findings and limits: Comparison of patients with controls showed a handful of TRBV segments more frequent in patients, TRBV5-6, TRBV5-1 and TRBV20-1 among them.

Tagging with unique molecular identifiers was a feature of the TCR beta cDNA libraries. TCRdb re-derived calls from the PCR reads in MiXCR, one entry per CDR3 protein. Among hundreds of thousands of distinct CDR3 sequences listed, roughly 47% were seen once. Their antigens remain unidentified. The sequenced sample consisted of blood. Receptors originate from a girl aged 10 to 17 with multiple sclerosis.

This chain connects TRBV20-1 to TRBJ2-7; D is possibly TRBD1 or TRBD2 (5 bases each). CDR1 DFQATT and CDR2 SNEGSKA come from the germline V gene (reference sequence). The CDR3 consists of 14 residues. V lost 5 bases, J lost 3 bases, and 17 bases lay in between. This CDR3 reads CSAAFPGPVYEQYF. The CDR3 DNA reads as TGCAGTGCTGCTTTTCCGGGACCAGTCTACGAGCAGTACTTC.

This chain links TRBV6-5 with TRBJ2-3; 10 bases match TRBD2. Trimming at V came to 0 bases and at J to 4 bases, leaving 4 bases not matched to a gene. Germline V gene data show CDR1 as MNHEY and CDR2 as SVGAGI. This CDR3 is built from 16 residues. The chain's CDR3 is CASSYSLAGVADTQYF. The CDR3 nucleotides are TGTGCCAGCAGTTACTCGCTAGCGGGAGTAGCAGATACGCAGTATTTT.

V gene TRBV7-9 combines with J gene TRBJ2-1; 9 bases are shared with TRBD1. The junction had 8 bases not matched to a gene; V was cut back by 10 bases and J by 4 bases. The CDR3 loop spans 14 amino acids. In germline, CDR1 is SEHNR, CDR2 FQNEAQ (reference sequence). CDR3 bases: TGTGCCACCCGGGGGACAGGGACGTACAATGAGCAGTTCTTC. Its protein is CATRGTGTYNEQFF. The entire variable domain, with the rest obtained from reference TRBV7-9 and TRBJ2-1, is as follows: DTGVSQNPRHKITKRGQNVTFRCDPISEHNRLYWYRQTLGQGPEFLTYFQNEAQLEKSRLLSDRFSAERPKGSFSTLEIQRTEQGDSAMYLCATRGTGTYNEQFFGPGTRLTVL.

This clonotype was seen repeatedly, ten times or more. This chain connects TRBV12-3 or TRBV12-4 to TRBJ2-7; D is perhaps TRBD1 (6 bases). This CDR3 has 12 residues. V was trimmed by 5 bases and J by 7 bases, leaving 12 bases between them. The CDR3 nucleotides are TGTGCCAGCAGTCCTACAGGGTATGAGCAGTACTTC. Amino acid sequence: CASSPTGYEQYF.

This clonotype was seen a handful of times. The chain has TRBV7-2 and TRBJ2-7; the match to TRBD2 covers 10 bases. Germline V lookup: CDR1 SGHTA, CDR2 FQGNSA. The CDR3 runs 19 residues. Trimming took 3 bases from V and 6 from J; bases not matched to a gene: 20. CDR3 sequence reads: CASSFGLAGEIMMGGEQYF. CDR3 DNA: TGTGCCAGCAGCTTCGGTCTAGCGGGAGAAATCATGATGGGTGGCGAGCAGTACTTC.

J is TRBJ2-1 and V is TRBV30; tentatively, D is TRBD1 (7 bases). The CDR3 contains 18 residues. Trimming took 0 bases from V and 3 from J, leaving 21 bases between them. CDR1 and CDR2 from the germline V gene are GTSNPN and SVGIG (reference sequence). The CDR3 spells CAWSVPGGTRLRYNEQFF. For the CDR3, the DNA is TGTGCCTGGAGTGTTCCAGGGGGGACCCGTCTCCGCTACAATGAGCAGTTCTTC.

The rearrangement links TRBV6-6 to TRBJ1-5, with 9 bases aligning to TRBD1. Germline CDR1 MNHNY, CDR2 SVGAGI (reference sequence). With 2 bases clipped from V and 4 bases from J, the junction kept 6 bases outside the gene matches. The length of the CDR3 is 16 residues. The CDR3 coding sequence is TGTGCCAGCAGTTACCCCGGGGGACAGGGTAATCAGCCCCAGCATTTT. Encoded protein: CASSYPGGQGNQPQHF.

In its sample, this clonotype was seen a few times. The chain joins TRBV20-1 to TRBJ2-5, with D uncertain. The germline V gene has CDR1 DFQATT and CDR2 SNEGSKA (reference sequence). CDR3 length: 14 residues. V was cut by 3 bases and J by 2 bases, with 13 bases left in between. The CDR3 region is CSARAGSTQETQYF. The CDR3 bases are TGCAGTGCTAGGGCAGGTTCCACTCAAGAGACCCAGTACTTC.

The chain couples TRBV6-1 to TRBJ1-1, with D possibly matching TRBD1 (5 bases). This CDR3 region has 11 residues. V lost 8 bases and J lost 6, with 10 bases in between. Germline V CDR1 and CDR2: MNHNS, SASEGT. CDR3 nucleotides: TGTGCCAGCCTGACGGGACCTGAAGCTTTCTTT. Translating gives CASLTGPEAFF.

This chain uses TRBV4-1 with TRBJ2-5; 7 positions match TRBD2. The length of the CDR3 is 14 residues. Losses at the gene ends were 4 bases for V and 11 bases for J; bases not matched to a gene: 13. The germline CDR1 and CDR2 sequences are MGHRA and YSYEKL. The CDR3 protein is CASSRGLEGNEQYF. The CDR3 region has the DNA TGCGCCAGCAGCCGAGGACTAGAGGGCAATGAGCAGTACTTC.

This chain connects TRBV12-3 or TRBV12-4 to TRBJ1-2; tentatively, D is TRBD1 (5 bases). This CDR3 is built from 14 residues. Trimming shortened V by 3 bases and J by 8 bases, and 16 bases separated the two germline ends. CDR3 amino acids: CASSFEGFKGGYTF. In DNA form, the CDR3 reads TGTGCCAGCAGTTTTGAAGGATTCAAGGGGGGCTACACCTTC.

V usage is TRBV7-2 and J usage is TRBJ2-5; possible D gene TRBD1, 6 bases. Judging by the DNA end, TRBJ2-7 fits better; the J call may be wrong. The CDR3 contains 14 residues. Germline-derived CDR1 and CDR2 are SGHTA and FQGNSA. CDR3 loop: CASSLKRTVGEQYF. In DNA, the CDR3 is TGTGCCAGCAGTTTAAAGAGGACAGTGGGCGAGCAGTACTTC.

Concerning this clonotype: At one boundary the junction diverges from the germline segment, which might be a read error. V usage is TRBV5-1 and J usage is TRBJ2-1, with D possibly matching TRBD2 (6 bases). The CDR3 length is 14 residues. Germline V gene data show CDR1 as SGHRS and CDR2 as YFSETQ. The CDR3 loop is CAGSWRDVYNEQFF. The CDR3 DNA follows: TGCGCCGGCAGCTGGAGGGACGTCTACAATGAGCAGTTCTTC.

This clonotype was counted only a few times. Here the CDR3 reads CASSSDRDEQFF. Written as DNA, the CDR3 is TGCGCCAGCAGCTCGGACCGTGATGAGCAGTTCTTC. The V gene is TRBV5-1, the J gene TRBJ2-1; no clear D. V was pared by 3 bases and J by 8 bases, with 9 bases between. The CDR3 has 12 residues. Germline CDR1 is SGHRS and CDR2 is YFSETQ.

The chain combines TRBV12-3 or TRBV12-4 with TRBJ2-1; 8 bases match TRBD1. Trimming took 6 bases from V and 7 from J; bases not matched to a gene: 2. There are 12 residues in the CDR3. CDR3 DNA: TGTGCCAGCAGGAGACAGGGGAATGAGCAGTTCTTC. Translation: CASRRQGNEQFF.

This clonotype was picked up a small number of times. V usage is TRBV6-5 and J usage is TRBJ2-7, with 11 bases that match TRBD1. J lost 2 bases, V lost 6 bases, and 6 bases had no gene match. Germline V gene sequence: CDR1 MNHEY, CDR2 SVGAGI. The CDR3 loop spans 15 amino acids. The CDR3 DNA reads as TGTGCCAGCAGACAAGGGACAGGGGGTACCTACGAGCAGTACTTC. This codes for CASRQGTGGTYEQYF.

The chain has TRBV29-1 and TRBJ2-4; 11 bases are shared with TRBD1. The J call may be wrong; the DNA end is better matched by TRBJ2-5. Germline V CDR1 and CDR2: SQVTM, ANQGSEA. The CDR3 runs to 15 residues. The CDR3 DNA reads as TGCAGCGTTGAAGCCCCGGACAGGGGGCAGGAGACCCAGTACTTC. This gives the protein CSVEAPDRGQETQYF.

Points on this clonotype: Germline and junction disagree at one end, which may indicate a read error. V and J are TRBV5-6 and TRBJ2-5; TRBD2 might be the D (6 bases). CDR3 length: 16 residues. Germline V gene lookup returns CDR1 SGHDT and CDR2 YYEEEE. CDR3 in amino acids: CASSLGGLDSYNEQYF. The CDR3 coding sequence is TGTGCCAGCAGTTTGGGGGGTTTGGACTCCTACAATGAGCAGTACTTC.

The gene calls are TRBV12-3 or TRBV12-4 and TRBJ2-1; 10 bases are a match to TRBD2. The CDR3 totals 16 residues. Trimming took 3 bases from V and 5 from J; bases not matched to a gene: 7. This chain's CDR3 is CASSFTAGGSNNEQFF. The CDR3 DNA reads as TGTGCCAGCAGTTTTACAGCGGGAGGGTCGAACAATGAGCAGTTCTTC.

The gene calls are TRBV5-1 and TRBJ2-1; D ambiguous. This CDR3 comprises 19 residues. Between the trimmed V and J ends, which lost 7 bases and 0 bases, there was a span of 26 bases. The germline gives CDR1 SGHRS, CDR2 YFSETQ. The CDR3 coding sequence is TGCGCCAGCCCCGAGAGGTCGGAATTTGGGGAACCCTCCTACAATGAGCAGTTCTTC. This codes for CASPERSEFGEPSYNEQFF.

The chain has TRBV5-1 and TRBJ1-5, with a tentative D call TRBD1 (6 bases). Germline CDR1 is SGHRS and CDR2 is YFSETQ. V was clipped by 4 bases and J by 6 bases, with 29 bases between them. The CDR3 has 19 residues. CDR3 nucleotide sequence: TGCGCCAGCAGCCAAACGGAAACAGGGTGGGGTATAGAGGGTCAGCCCCAGCATTTT. Amino acids: CASSQTETGWGIEGQPQHF.

This rearrangement joins TRBV12-3 or TRBV12-4 to TRBJ1-3; no firm D call. Trimming pared 4 bases from V and 4 bases from J, leaving 5 bases between. This CDR3 is built from 12 residues. This CDR3 reads CASSYRGNTIYF. The CDR3 nucleotides are TGTGCCAGCAGTTACAGAGGAAACACCATATATTTT.

This clonotype was picked up a small number of times. The rearrangement links TRBV20-1 to TRBJ2-3; 7 bases are a match to TRBD2. Germline assignment: CDR1 DFQATT and CDR2 SNEGSKA (reference sequence). There are 15 residues in the CDR3. This CDR3 is CSAISWRGSTDTQYF. As DNA, the CDR3 is TGCAGCGCCATCTCATGGCGGGGGAGCACAGATACGCAGTATTTT.

This clonotype was seen only a few times. CDR3 amino acids: CASGQGDGYTF. CDR3 in DNA: TGTGCCAGTGGACAGGGAGATGGCTACACCTTC. The chain uses TRBV6-1 and TRBJ1-2; 8 bases are a match to TRBD1. Losses at the gene ends were 9 bases for V and 6 bases for J; bases not matched to a gene: 3. The CDR3 is 11 amino acids. Germline V lookup: CDR1 MNHNS, CDR2 SASEGT.

V gene TRBV7-2 combines with J gene TRBJ2-5; D may be TRBD1 or TRBD2 (5 bases each). Trimming pared 5 bases from V and 13 bases from J, leaving 17 bases between. Germline CDR1 reads SGHTA; CDR2 reads FQGNSA. This CDR3 has 12 amino acids. The CDR3 is CASSRYQGDPYF. The CDR3 region has the DNA TGTGCCAGCAGCAGATACCAAGGGGACCCGTACTTC.

This clonotype was detected a few times. V usage is TRBV12-3 or TRBV12-4 and J usage is TRBJ2-7; D not resolved. The CDR3 is 14 amino acids. Deletions cut 5 bases from V and 4 bases from J, with 15 bases between. The CDR3 bases are TGTGCCAGCAGTCTTACATTCCGACCTTACGAGCAGTACTTC. Encoded protein: CASSLTFRPYEQYF.

The chain is built from TRBV7-9 and TRBJ2-3; D is uncertain. This CDR3 is 14 amino acids long. Germline values: CDR1 SEHNR, CDR2 FQNEAQ (reference sequence). With 2 bases removed from V and 0 bases from J, the gap between germline ends came to 6 bases. CDR3: CASSLKVSTDTQYF. CDR3 nucleotides: TGTGCCAGCAGCTTAAAGGTCAGCACAGATACGCAGTATTTT.

J is TRBJ2-3 and V is TRBV6-6; 12 bases fit TRBD2. V gave up 6 bases and J gave up 6 bases; unmatched junction bases: 10. This CDR3 region has 16 residues. Germline CDR1 reads MNHNY; CDR2 reads SVGAGI (reference sequence). The CDR3 coding sequence is TGTGCCAGCAGGCCCTCCCTAGCGGGGGGGGCGGATACGCAGTATTTT. Translating it yields CASRPSLAGGADTQYF.

The rearrangement links TRBV10-3 to TRBJ1-5; 8 nucleotides align to TRBD1. Unmatched junction bases numbered 4, after V lost 6 bases and J lost 0 bases. Germline assignment: CDR1 ENHRY and CDR2 SYGVKD. The CDR3 is 15 amino acids. The CDR3 DNA is TGTGCCATCAGGTTGACAGGGGATAGCAATCAGCCCCAGCATTTT. It encodes CAIRLTGDSNQPQHF.

The chain combines TRBV5-1 with TRBJ1-6; possible D gene TRBD1, 5 bases. The V end was cut by 4 bases, the J end by 9 bases, with 20 bases between. Germline CDR1 is SGHRS and CDR2 is YFSETQ. This CDR3 contains 16 residues. The DNA for the CDR3 is TGCGCCAGCAGCAACGCCCCGGGCCAGGGCGGTTCACCCCTCCACTTT. Its translation: CASSNAPGQGGSPLHF. The full variable domain, in which reference TRBV5-1 and TRBJ1-6 provide the parts outside the CDR3, is KAGVTQTPRYLIKTRGQQVTLSCSPISGHRSVSWYQQTPGQGLQFLFEYFSETQRNKGNFPGRFSGRQFSNSRSEMNVSTLELGDSALYLCASSNAPGQGGSPLHFGNGTRLTVT.

This sequence joins TRBV25-1 and TRBJ2-1; the D call may be TRBD1 or TRBD2 (6 bases each). Per the germline V gene, CDR1 is MGHDK and CDR2 is SYGVNS. Trimming stripped 8 bases from V and 3 bases from J, with 20 bases between. This CDR3 comprises 16 residues. CDR3 in amino acids: CASRRGETGYYNEQFF. The CDR3 DNA reads as TGTGCCAGCCGAAGGGGGGAGACAGGTTACTACAATGAGCAGTTCTTC.

The genes are TRBV7-9 and TRBJ2-7, with 10 bases matching TRBD1. Judging by the DNA end, TRBJ2-5 fits better; the J call may be wrong. This CDR3 has 16 residues. The germline gives CDR1 SEHNR, CDR2 FQNEAQ (reference sequence). CDR3 residues: CASSHSGTGAKETQYF. In DNA form, the CDR3 reads TGTGCCAGCAGCCATTCCGGGACAGGGGCTAAAGAGACCCAGTACTTC.